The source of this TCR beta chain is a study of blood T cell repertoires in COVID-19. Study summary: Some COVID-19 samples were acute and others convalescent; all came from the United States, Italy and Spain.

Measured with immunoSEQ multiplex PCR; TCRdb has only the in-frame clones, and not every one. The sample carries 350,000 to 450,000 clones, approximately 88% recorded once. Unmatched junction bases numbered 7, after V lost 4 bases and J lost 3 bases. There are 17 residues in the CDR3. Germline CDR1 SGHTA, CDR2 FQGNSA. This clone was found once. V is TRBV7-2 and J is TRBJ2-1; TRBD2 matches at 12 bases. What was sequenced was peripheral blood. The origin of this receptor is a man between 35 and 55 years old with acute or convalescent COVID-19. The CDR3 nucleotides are TGTGCCAGCAGCTCCCCAACTAGCGGGGGGTACTACAATGAGCAGTTCTTC. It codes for CASSSPTSGGYYNEQFF.